This T cell receptor beta chain was identified in a study of Graves' ophthalmopathy and Graves' hyperthyroidism. Researchers took RNA transcripts and amplified TCR beta CDR3 regions from them. The workflow started with a first-round RT-PCR run with HTBI primers and then moved on to a second-round multiplex PCR. Using its own MiXCR run on the multiplex PCR reads, TCRdb lists one record per CDR3 protein. The sample shows about 370,000 distinct CDR3 sequences, about 18% of them seen only once. At least ten counts were recorded for this clonotype. At one boundary the junction diverges from the germline segment, which might be a read error. Ophthalmopathy absent within 18 months of follow-up marked hyperthyroidism as stable. Among the exclusions were patients with other autoimmune diseases, uncontrolled infections, pregnancy or lactation. PBMCs were isolated by Ficoll-Paque density gradient centrifugation, using roughly 9.7 ml of fresh peripheral blood as the starting material.

Sequenced: peripheral blood. This sequence originates from an adult woman with stable Graves' hyperthyroidism.

The CDR3 is CASSLLHQETQYF. For the CDR3, the DNA is TGTGCCAGCAGCTTATTACACCAGGAGACCCAGTACTTC. This chain joins TRBV7-3 and TRBJ2-5; D gene uncertain. Germline CDR1 is SGHTA and CDR2 is FQGTGA. This CDR3 is built from 13 residues.